The 15 T cell receptor beta chains presented below share a single source sample, sequenced in a study of response to subunit inactivated influenza vaccine. MiXCR, run by TCRdb on the RT-PCR reads, gives a single entry per CDR3 protein. The sample holds over 400,000 distinct CDR3 sequences, approximately 12% seen once. The sample consisted of PBMCs from blood, taken 45 days after vaccination. Source of these receptors: a man in his fifties or sixties who received an inactivated influenza vaccine.

The CDR3 DNA is TGTGCCAGCAGCCTTAATAGTGGTGGCGGGGAGCTGTTTTTT. As protein: CASSLNSGGGELFF. This sequence joins TRBV11-2 and TRBJ2-2; D is unclear. Germline-derived CDR1 and CDR2 are SGHAT and FQNNGV. This CDR3 comprises 14 residues. The V end was cut by 5 bases, the J end by 7 bases, with 14 bases between.

This clonotype has just a few counts. The chain joins TRBV10-3 to TRBJ2-7; 8 nucleotides match TRBD2. The CDR3 consists of 14 residues. Germline loops: CDR1 ENHRY, CDR2 SYGVKD. V was clipped by 4 bases and J by 1 base; unmatched bases: 3. CDR3 amino acids: CAISGAGGSYEQYF. The CDR3 DNA sequence: TGTGCCATCAGTGGGGCGGGGGGATCCTACGAGCAGTACTTC.

This clonotype was observed a few times. The chain links TRBV27 to TRBJ2-7; TRBD1 agrees at 11 bases. Germline V gives CDR1 MNHEY, CDR2 SMNVEV (reference sequence). V shed 2 bases, J shed 7 bases, and the junction held 4 bases outside the gene matches. The CDR3 spans 14 residues. CDR3 region: CASSLGQGAEEQYF. Written as DNA, the CDR3 is TGTGCCAGCAGTTTAGGACAGGGGGCCGAAGAGCAGTACTTC.

This clonotype has only a few counts. The chain links TRBV5-1 to TRBJ2-7; 8 bases map to TRBD1. CDR1 and CDR2 from the germline V gene are SGHRS and YFSETQ. CDR3 length equals 14 residues. V lost 1 base and J lost 3; bases outside the gene matches: 3. The CDR3 sequence: CASSLYGTGYEQYF. CDR3 DNA sequence: TGCGCCAGCAGCTTGTACGGGACAGGCTACGAGCAGTACTTC.

This clonotype has at least ten counts. A read error may produce the germline difference seen at one junction end. The chain employs TRBV20-1 and TRBJ2-1; 10 bases are shared with TRBD2. The CDR3 covers 17 residues. Per the germline V gene, CDR1 is DFQATT and CDR2 is SNEGSKA (reference sequence). The CDR3 protein is CRATRGGTSDSYNEQFF. The CDR3 nucleotides read TGCAGGGCTACCAGGGGCGGGACTAGCGACTCCTACAATGAGCAGTTCTTC.

This rearrangement joins TRBV20-1 to TRBJ2-3; 11 bases fit TRBD2. CDR1 DFQATT and CDR2 SNEGSKA come from the germline V gene (reference sequence). The CDR3 contains 15 residues. The junction had 5 bases not matched to a gene; V was cut back by 1 base and J by 5 bases. CDR3 coding DNA: TGCAGTGCTAGAGTTAGACTAGCGGGGTTAGATACGCAGTATTTT. This gives the protein CSARVRLAGLDTQYF.

This clonotype was picked up many times. V is TRBV7-2 and J is TRBJ2-5; a weak D match, TRBD2 (6 bases). Trimming pared 3 bases from V and 5 bases from J, leaving 13 bases between. The CDR3 contains 14 residues. Per the germline V gene, CDR1 is SGHTA and CDR2 is FQGNSA. The CDR3 sequence is CASSFAGGDETQYF. The CDR3 DNA reads TGTGCCAGCAGCTTCGCAGGCGGGGATGAGACCCAGTACTTC.

In its sample, this clonotype was seen a few times. The CDR3 bases are TGCAGTGCTCGACTAGGCGGGAAGACCCAGTACTTC. As protein: CSARLGGKTQYF. The V call is TRBV20-1, the J call TRBJ2-5; weak D call: TRBD2 (6 bases). The V end was cut by 5 bases, the J end by 6 bases, with 13 bases between. This CDR3 region has 12 residues. Germline CDR1 is DFQATT and CDR2 is SNEGSKA (reference sequence).

In its sample, this clonotype was seen many times. This chain connects TRBV27 to TRBJ1-4; tentatively, D is TRBD1 (5 bases). The V end lost 5 bases, the J end lost 7 bases, and 14 bases lay between the germline ends. Germline-derived CDR1 and CDR2 are MNHEY and SMNVEV (reference sequence). This CDR3 has 14 residues. This CDR3 is CASSLGTQGEKLFF. Here the CDR3 DNA reads TGTGCCAGCAGTCTCGGGACCCAAGGTGAAAAACTGTTTTTT.

V and J are TRBV28 and TRBJ2-1; D is perhaps TRBD2 (5 bases). This CDR3 spans 13 amino acids. Trimming took 6 bases from V and 6 from J, leaving 12 bases between them. Germline CDR1 is MDHEN and CDR2 is SYDVKM. CDR3 residues: CASSRTRGNEQFF. Here the CDR3 DNA reads TGTGCCAGCAGCCGAACCCGGGGCAATGAGCAGTTCTTC.

The CDR3 protein is CASSPSVGEQFF. The CDR3 bases are TGTGCCAGCAGCCCCAGCGTAGGTGAGCAGTTCTTC. The chain joins TRBV3-1 to TRBJ2-1; D gene unclear. V was shortened by 4 bases and J by 9 bases, with 10 bases between the two germline ends. CDR3 length: 12 residues. Germline V gene sequence: CDR1 LGHDT, CDR2 YNNKEL (reference sequence).

J is TRBJ2-5 and V is TRBV6-2 or TRBV6-3; 10 positions agree with TRBD2. V lost 3 bases to trimming and J lost 13 bases; unmatched junction nucleotides: 14. The CDR3 sequence is 15 residues long. Germline CDR1 reads MNHEY; CDR2 reads SVGEGT. The CDR3 DNA sequence: TGTGCCAGCAGTTATTCTAGCGGGGGTCCTATGAGTTTGTACTTC. This translates into CASSYSSGGPMSLYF.

The sample holds a few counts of this clonotype. The rearrangement links TRBV28 to TRBJ1-5; a possible D gene is TRBD1 (6 bases). The CDR3 consists of 16 residues. Germline CDR1 and CDR2: MDHEN and SYDVKM. V was cut by 6 bases and J by 1 base, with 16 bases left in between. DNA for the CDR3: TGTGCCAGCAGGGAGACAGGTATACGGAGCAATCAGCCCCAGCATTTT. Amino acid sequence: CASRETGIRSNQPQHF.

There are a few counts of this clonotype. The chain recombines TRBV7-2 with TRBJ2-3, with 9 bases fitting TRBD2. Germline V gives CDR1 SGHTA, CDR2 FQGNSA. The CDR3 consists of 17 residues. J lost 1 base, V lost 0 bases, and 5 bases had no gene match. The CDR3 loop is CASSLAASGAGTDTQYF. In DNA, the CDR3 is TGTGCCAGCAGCTTAGCGGCTAGCGGGGCCGGCACAGATACGCAGTATTTT.

This clonotype was observed many times. This chain uses TRBV10-3 with TRBJ2-3; D is undetermined. CDR3 size: 12 residues. Germline V gene data show CDR1 as ENHRY and CDR2 as SYGVKD. V was cut by 7 bases and J by 0 bases, with 5 bases left in between. The CDR3 nucleotides read TGTGCCATCAAGGATAGCACAGATACGCAGTATTTT. Protein sequence: CAIKDSTDTQYF.